What follows are 14 T cell receptor beta chains derived from one specimen sequenced in a study of molecular identifiers for immune sequencing clone quantification. TCRdb recomputed calls from the PCR reads with MiXCR, one row per CDR3 protein. This repertoire shows some 8,500 distinct CDR3 sequences, around 14% found once; its top ten account for roughly 1.5%. The sample comprised naive CD8+ T cells from blood, with Jurkat cell RNA spiked in. Specified subset: FACS-sorted CD8+CD4-CCR7+CD45RA+ naive T cells. The receptors shown here come from a human donor in good health. Some libraries in this study had Jurkat cell RNA spiked in.

This chain joins TRBV30 and TRBJ2-7; TRBD2 matches 14 bases. The CDR3 consists of 14 residues. CDR1 is GTSNPN and CDR2 is SVGIG in the germline V gene (reference sequence). Trimming removed 1 base from V and 6 bases from J; junction bases left unmatched: 2. This chain's CDR3 is CAWSGGTSGSEQYF. DNA of the CDR3: TGTGCCTGGAGTGGTGGGACTAGCGGGAGCGAGCAGTACTTC.

This clonotype is judged medium-sized. The V and J genes are TRBV20-1 and TRBJ2-5; 8 bases fit TRBD1. This CDR3 has 13 residues. Trimming cost V 2 bases and J 1 base; bases outside gene matches: 0. Germline V CDR1 and CDR2: DFQATT, SNEGSKA (reference sequence). DNA of the CDR3: TGCAGTGCTAGACAGGGGGCCCAAGAGACCCAGTACTTC. Translation: CSARQGAQETQYF.

By sample fraction, this clonotype is medium-sized (0.01 to 0.1%). The rearrangement joins TRBV10-3 to TRBJ2-7, with unresolved D. The CDR3 consists of 13 residues. V lost 0 bases and J lost 7, with 10 bases in between. Germline V lookup: CDR1 ENHRY, CDR2 SYGVKD. CDR3 residues: CAISESASREQYF. The CDR3 DNA reads TGTGCCATCAGTGAGTCAGCATCCCGGGAGCAGTACTTC.

This clonotype was observed many times. This chain joins TRBV19 and TRBJ2-6; D possibly uses TRBD1 or TRBD2 (6 bases each). The CDR3 is made up of 16 amino acids. Per the germline V gene, CDR1 is LNHDA and CDR2 is SQIVND (reference sequence). Deletions cut 0 bases from V and 2 bases from J, with 8 bases between. CDR3 region: CASSIDGGPGANVLTF. CDR3 bases: TGTGCCAGTAGTATAGACGGGGGCCCTGGGGCCAACGTCCTGACTTTC.

This clonotype was recorded at least ten times. The V and J genes are TRBV7-9 and TRBJ1-1; D may be TRBD1 (6 bases). V shed 3 bases and J shed 6 bases, with 14 bases lying between them. The CDR3 totals 14 residues. In germline, CDR1 is SEHNR, CDR2 FQNEAQ (reference sequence). The CDR3 sequence: CASSFRGAGPEAFF. In nucleotides, the CDR3 is TGTGCCAGCAGCTTTCGGGGGGCAGGGCCTGAAGCTTTCTTT.

By proportion, this clonotype is medium-sized. CDR3 DNA sequence: TGTGCCAGCAGCTTATACGGGGGCCACTACGAGCAGTACTTC. Its protein product is CASSLYGGHYEQYF. The chain joins TRBV7-2 to TRBJ2-7, with D perhaps matching TRBD1 or TRBD2 (6 bases each). This CDR3 comprises 14 residues. CDR1 is SGHTA and CDR2 is FQGNSA in the germline V gene. With 2 bases removed from V and 3 bases from J, the gap between germline ends came to 11 bases.

A remark on this clonotype: The junction shows a germline mismatch at one end, possibly a read error. V is TRBV30 and J is TRBJ2-5, with TRBD1 identical over 8 bases. The CDR3 loop spans 12 amino acids. From germline, CDR1 is GTSNPN and CDR2 SVGIG (reference sequence). In DNA form, the CDR3 reads TGTGCCTTCAGACAGGGGATGGACACCCAGTACTTT. Its protein product is CAFRQGMDTQYF.

By proportion, this clonotype is medium-sized. This chain uses TRBV7-9 with TRBJ1-4; 9 bases map to TRBD1. The length of the CDR3 is 14 residues. Germline V gene lookup returns CDR1 SEHNR and CDR2 FQNEAQ (reference sequence). Unmatched junction bases numbered 4, after V lost 4 bases and J lost 7 bases. CDR3 amino acids: CASSSGTGSEKLFF. The CDR3 DNA follows: TGTGCCAGCAGCTCCGGGACAGGGAGTGAAAAACTGTTTTTT. The full variable domain, with the rest looked up from reference TRBV7-9 and TRBJ1-4, is DTGVSQNPRHKITKRGQNVTFRCDPISEHNRLYWYRQTLGQGPEFLTYFQNEAQLEKSRLLSDRFSAERPKGSFSTLEIQRTEQGDSAMYLCASSSGTGSEKLFFGSGTQLSVL.

This clonotype has ten or more counts. The chain recombines TRBV29-1 with TRBJ2-7; no firm D call. The germline CDR1 and CDR2 sequences are SQVTM and ANQGSEA. The CDR3 sequence is 11 residues long. The V gene lost 2 bases and the J gene lost 3 bases, with 5 bases spanning the gap. The CDR3 nucleotides are TGCAGCGTTGAAAGGAACTACGAGCAGTACTTC. Amino acids: CSVERNYEQYF.

This clonotype is medium-sized (0.01 to 0.1%). The chain employs TRBV29-1 and TRBJ2-7, with 7 bases aligning to TRBD1. The ends lost 7 bases at V and 2 bases at J; junction bases unmatched: 8. CDR3 length: 13 amino acids. Germline CDR1 is SQVTM and CDR2 is ANQGSEA. CDR3 loop: CSARDSVTYEQYF. Written as DNA, the CDR3 is TGCAGCGCCAGGGACAGCGTAACCTACGAGCAGTACTTC.

This clonotype was seen ten or more times. The chain combines TRBV7-9 with TRBJ2-7; 10 nucleotides line up with TRBD2. The CDR3 consists of 15 residues. V lost 6 bases to trimming and J lost 2 bases; unmatched junction nucleotides: 7. Germline V gives CDR1 SEHNR, CDR2 FQNEAQ (reference sequence). The CDR3 bases are TGTGCCAGCAGTTTCGGACTAGCGGAGCCCTACGAGCAGTACTTC. Protein product: CASSFGLAEPYEQYF. Complete variable domain (other parts from reference TRBV7-9 and TRBJ2-7): DTGVSQNPRHKITKRGQNVTFRCDPISEHNRLYWYRQTLGQGPEFLTYFQNEAQLEKSRLLSDRFSAERPKGSFSTLEIQRTEQGDSAMYLCASSFGLAEPYEQYFGPGTRLTVT.

This clonotype is termed medium-sized (0.01 to 0.1%). The chain employs TRBV12-3 or TRBV12-4 and TRBJ2-3; 8 positions agree with TRBD1. Trimming removed 4 bases from V and 1 base from J; junction bases left unmatched: 4. This CDR3 region has 15 residues. The CDR3 DNA sequence: TGTGCCAGCAGTTCCGAGACAGGGGGCACAGATACGCAGTATTTT. This translates into CASSSETGGTDTQYF.

Ten or more counts support this clonotype. The chain combines TRBV7-3 with TRBJ2-7; 9 bases match TRBD2. Germline assignment: CDR1 SGHTA and CDR2 FQGTGA. The CDR3 loop spans 15 amino acids. V lost 2 bases, J lost 2 bases, and 4 bases stayed unmatched. CDR3 in DNA: TGTGCCAGCAGCTTAGAAGCGGGAGGTACCTACGAGCAGTACTTC. Protein sequence: CASSLEAGGTYEQYF. The full variable domain, its missing parts supplied by reference TRBV7-3 and TRBJ2-7, is GAGVSQTPSNKVTEKGKYVELRCDPISGHTALYWYRQSLGQGPEFLIYFQGTGAADDSGLPNDRFFAVRPEGSVSTLKIQRTERGDSAVYLCASSLEAGGTYEQYFGPGTRLTVT.

This clonotype is medium-sized. The chain couples TRBV18 to TRBJ2-3; 7 bases map to TRBD2. CDR1 is KGHSH and CDR2 is LQKENI in the germline V gene. The CDR3 has 18 residues. Unmatched junction bases numbered 19, after V lost 6 bases and J lost 4 bases. This CDR3 is CASSPTLAGAGNADTQYF. The CDR3 DNA sequence: TGTGCCAGCTCCCCTACGCTGGCCGGAGCGGGGAACGCAGATACGCAGTATTTT.